Each of the 25 T cell receptor beta chains below was sequenced from the same sample in a study of graft-versus-host responses after intestinal transplantation. The antigens for these receptors are not known. Clones were sequenced by immunoSEQ multiplex PCR, and TCRdb holds only the in-frame ones, with some missing. Of 75,000 to 100,000 clones listed, about 93% are singletons. This material consisted of unstimulated CD4+ T cells sorted from spleen or lymph node cells, taken before intestinal transplant. All receptors derive from a human donor who received an intestinal transplant.

The chain links TRBV10-3 to TRBJ1-1, with D perhaps matching TRBD1 (6 bases). The CDR3 is 13 residues long. Trimming left V 6 bases short and J 5 bases short, with 13 bases between. Germline CDR1 is ENHRY and CDR2 is SYGVKD. The CDR3, as DNA: TGTGCCATCAGCCTCACAGGGTTTACTGAAGCTTTCTTT. Amino acid sequence: CAISLTGFTEAFF.

This chain joins TRBV30 and TRBJ2-2; D remains unclear. The CDR3 sequence is 13 residues long. V lost 0 bases and J lost 4, with 6 bases in between. Germline values: CDR1 GTSNPN, CDR2 SVGIG (reference sequence). Here the CDR3 DNA reads TGTGCCTGGAGTGTACTTAGCACCGGGGAGCTGTTTTTT. Translating gives CAWSVLSTGELFF.

Written as DNA, the CDR3 is TGTGCCAGCAGCCCAAAGCCCACAGATACGCAGTATTTT. Translating gives CASSPKPTDTQYF. The chain has TRBV7-2 and TRBJ2-3; no clear D gene. V lost 5 bases and J lost 2, with 8 bases in between. This CDR3 has 13 amino acids. The germline CDR1 and CDR2 sequences are SGHTA and FQGNSA.

The chain links TRBV13 to TRBJ2-3, with 9 bases lining up with TRBD1. Losses at the gene ends were 3 bases for V and 2 bases for J; bases not matched to a gene: 6. CDR3 length: 16 amino acids. The germline V gene has CDR1 PRHDT and CDR2 FYEKMQ (reference sequence). The CDR3 spells CASSLYGTGTTDTQYF. The CDR3 nucleotides are TGTGCCAGCAGCTTGTACGGGACAGGGACCACAGATACGCAGTATTTT.

This chain links TRBV28 with TRBJ2-1, with TRBD2 matching 9 bases. Germline CDR1 MDHEN, CDR2 SYDVKM. V shed 6 bases and J 2 bases; nucleotides not matched to a gene: 8. The CDR3 is 16 amino acids. CDR3 sequence (DNA): TGTGCCAGCAGCTCTAGAGCGGGAGGTACCTACAATGAGCAGTTCTTC. The encoded protein is CASSSRAGGTYNEQFF.

The CDR3 sequence: CAWQGNGNQPQHF. CDR3 DNA: TGTGCCTGGCAGGGAAACGGCAATCAGCCCCAGCATTTT. The chain combines TRBV30 with TRBJ1-5; D might be TRBD1 (5 bases). Per the germline V gene, CDR1 is GTSNPN and CDR2 is SVGIG (reference sequence). Trimming shortened V by 5 bases and J by 2 bases, and 10 bases separated the two germline ends. The CDR3 sequence is 13 residues long.

The rearrangement links TRBV2 to TRBJ2-3, with 9 bases fitting TRBD1. From germline, CDR1 is SNHLY and CDR2 FYNNEI. CDR3 size: 16 residues. With 4 bases clipped from V and 3 bases from J, the junction kept 8 bases outside the gene matches. The CDR3 sequence: CASSVFGTGSTDTQYF. CDR3 sequence (DNA): TGTGCCAGCAGTGTATTTGGGACAGGGAGTACAGATACGCAGTATTTT. The variable domain in full, completed from reference TRBV2 and TRBJ2-3, reads EPEVTQTPSHQVTQMGQEVILRCVPISNHLYFYWYRQILGQKVEFLVSFYNNEISEKSEIFDDQFSVERPDGSNFTLKIRSTKLEDSAMYFCASSVFGTGSTDTQYFGPGTRLTVL.

Details on this clone: Other DNA sequences from this sample encode an identical CDR3 as well. The chain has TRBV12-2 and TRBJ2-7; whether TRBD2, the table's D call, matches the DNA was not checked. TRBV12-2 represents a pseudogene. This CDR3 contains 18 residues. CDR3 sequence reads: CASRREDTSGVSSYEQYF. CDR3 nucleotides: TGTGCAAGTCGCCGGGAGGATACTAGCGGGGTTAGCTCCTACGAGCAGTACTTC.

The V gene is TRBV7-9, the J gene TRBJ2-7; TRBD2 agrees at 11 bases. Germline lookup yields CDR1 SEHNR and CDR2 FQNEAQ (reference sequence). This CDR3 has 15 amino acids. Trimming removed 4 bases from V and 3 bases from J; junction bases left unmatched: 5. The CDR3 reads CASSSSTSGVYEQYF. CDR3 DNA sequence: TGTGCCAGCAGCTCTTCGACTAGCGGGGTCTACGAGCAGTACTTC.

This clone was detected once. The DNA of the CDR3 is TGTGCCATCGGCAACAGGATCTCCTACGAGCAGTACTTC. Encoded protein: CAIGNRISYEQYF. The genes are TRBV10-3 and TRBJ2-7; perhaps TRBD1 as D (5 bases). The CDR3 covers 13 residues. Germline CDR1 is ENHRY and CDR2 is SYGVKD. V was trimmed by 8 bases and J by 0 bases, leaving 11 bases between them.

The chain has TRBV5-4 and TRBJ2-5; maybe TRBD1 (6 bases). V was shortened by 1 base and J by 4 bases, with 14 bases between the two germline ends. This CDR3 has 15 amino acids. Germline-derived CDR1 and CDR2 are SGHNT and YYREEE (reference sequence). The DNA for the CDR3 is TGTGCCAGCAGCTTGAGGCTTACAGGGACAGAGACCCAGTACTTC. This encodes CASSLRLTGTETQYF.

V usage is TRBV25-1 and J usage is TRBJ2-3, with 8 bases aligning to TRBD2. V lost 6 bases, J lost 1 base, and 3 bases stayed unmatched. Looked up from germline, CDR1 is MGHDK and CDR2 is SYGVNS. This CDR3 has 14 residues. In nucleotides, the CDR3 is TGTGCCAGCAGCTTGACTAGCGGCACAGATACGCAGTATTTT. Translated: CASSLTSGTDTQYF.

The chain combines TRBV28 with TRBJ2-7, with D perhaps matching TRBD2 (7 bases). CDR1 is MDHEN, CDR2 SYDVKM, per germline. CDR3 length equals 15 residues. Trimming cost V 6 bases and J 3 bases, with 18 bases left between them. The CDR3 DNA reads TGTGCCAGCAGCTCAAGGGGGGGGTCGGGCTACGAGCAGTACTTC. Translating gives CASSSRGGSGYEQYF.

This clone appeared a single time. The genes are TRBV29-1 and TRBJ2-4, with 8 bases lining up with TRBD2. The CDR3 has 15 residues. CDR1 is SQVTM, CDR2 ANQGSEA, per germline. Unmatched junction bases numbered 9, after V lost 4 bases and J lost 4 bases. The CDR3 here is CSVAVVAGPKNIQYF. The CDR3 DNA reads as TGCAGCGTTGCGGTGGTAGCGGGACCGAAAAACATTCAGTACTTC.

This sequence joins TRBV19 and TRBJ1-1; D gene ambiguous. Germline-derived CDR1 and CDR2 are LNHDA and SQIVND (reference sequence). Trimming pared 3 bases from V and 10 bases from J, leaving 24 bases between. The CDR3 has 16 amino acids. The CDR3 DNA is TGTGCCAGTAGTATGGGCTTGGGCAGTAAACAACTGTCAGCTTTCTTT. This encodes CASSMGLGSKQLSAFF.

The chain couples TRBV13 to TRBJ2-3, with 14 bases aligning to TRBD2. V was pared by 5 bases and J by 4 bases, with 5 bases of the junction left unmatched. The CDR3 is made up of 16 amino acids. From germline, CDR1 is PRHDT and CDR2 FYEKMQ (reference sequence). CDR3 sequence: CASSLRLAGGADTQYF. In DNA, the CDR3 is TGTGCCAGCAGCCTAAGACTAGCGGGAGGGGCAGATACGCAGTATTTT.

The V and J genes are TRBV6-5 and TRBJ1-5; D gene ambiguous. V was cut by 6 bases and J by 0 bases, with 12 bases left in between. The CDR3 has 15 residues. Germline-derived CDR1 and CDR2 are MNHEY and SVGAGI. The chain's CDR3 is CASRELGSSNQPQHF. The CDR3 DNA is TGTGCCAGCAGGGAACTGGGCAGTAGCAATCAGCCCCAGCATTTT.

The chain links TRBV7-2 to TRBJ1-1; tentatively, D is TRBD1 (5 bases). The CDR3 extends over 17 amino acids. V was pared by 1 base and J by 4 bases, with 19 bases between. CDR1 and CDR2 (germline): SGHTA, FQGNSA. CDR3 coding DNA: TGTGCCAGCAGCTTAGGAGGGCGGGGCCAGCTGGTCACTGAAGCTTTCTTT. It codes for CASSLGGRGQLVTEAFF.

This chain connects TRBV5-1 to TRBJ2-7; TRBD1 matches 7 bases. Trimming took 4 bases from V and 4 from J; bases not matched to a gene: 5. This CDR3 is built from 13 residues. CDR1 is SGHRS, CDR2 YFSETQ, per germline. The CDR3 region has the DNA TGCGCCAGCAGCCCTGGGACAGAGTACGAGCAGTACTTC. Its protein product is CASSPGTEYEQYF. Full variable domain (remainder filled in from reference TRBV5-1 and TRBJ2-7): KAGVTQTPRYLIKTRGQQVTLSCSPISGHRSVSWYQQTPGQGLQFLFEYFSETQRNKGNFPGRFSGRQFSNSRSEMNVSTLELGDSALYLCASSPGTEYEQYFGPGTRLTVT.

This chain links TRBV6-1 with TRBJ2-5; TRBD1 matches at 11 bases. The V gene end was trimmed by 3 bases and the J gene end by 4 bases; junction bases not matched to a gene: 4. The CDR3 length is 15 residues. Germline V gives CDR1 MNHNS, CDR2 SASEGT. Here the CDR3 DNA reads TGTGCCAGCAGTGACGGTGGGACAGGGGGAGAGACCCAGTACTTC. Its translation: CASSDGGTGGETQYF.

The chain employs TRBV30 and TRBJ1-5; 7 nucleotides match TRBD1. CDR1 is GTSNPN, CDR2 SVGIG, per germline (reference sequence). J gave up 6 bases and V 0 bases, and 11 bases lay outside the gene matches. This CDR3 contains 16 residues. In DNA, the CDR3 is TGTGCCTGGAGTGTACAGGGGCGGGGTTCTAGTCAGCCCCAGCATTTT. Its translation: CAWSVQGRGSSQPQHF.

This sequence joins TRBV4-1 and TRBJ2-7; TRBD2 aligns across 9 bases. This CDR3 comprises 18 residues. Germline V gives CDR1 MGHRA, CDR2 YSYEKL. Germline trimming cut 1 base from V and 6 bases from J; bases unmatched to any gene: 16. The CDR3 DNA reads TGCGCCAGCAGCCAAGCGTCCTTGGCGGGAGGGCCTGGGGGCGAGCAGTACTTC. Protein: CASSQASLAGGPGGEQYF.

The V and J genes are TRBV11-3 and TRBJ2-2; 10 bases match TRBD2. The junction had 6 bases not matched to a gene; V was cut back by 8 bases and J by 3 bases. Germline V gene data show CDR1 as SGHNT and CDR2 as YENEEA. This CDR3 spans 15 amino acids. CDR3 coding DNA: TGTGCCAGCGGAAAGCGGGGGGGCTACACCGGGGAGCTGTTTTTT. Amino acid sequence: CASGKRGGYTGELFF.

The chain carries TRBV5-4 and TRBJ2-4; 10 nucleotides line up with TRBD2. Germline trimming cut 4 bases from V and 0 bases from J; bases unmatched to any gene: 4. The CDR3 runs to 16 residues. Germline CDR1 is SGHNT and CDR2 is YYREEE (reference sequence). The DNA for the CDR3 is TGTGCCAGCAGCAGACTAGCGGGTGAAGCCAAAAACATTCAGTACTTC. This gives the protein CASSRLAGEAKNIQYF.

This clone appeared a single time. CDR3 in DNA: TGTGCCAGCAGTGCACAGGCCAATACCTATGGCTACACCTTC. It is translated as CASSAQANTYGYTF. The chain carries TRBV6-1 and TRBJ1-2; maybe TRBD1 (5 bases). V was pared by 4 bases and J by 4 bases, with 13 bases between. CDR1 is MNHNS and CDR2 is SASEGT in the germline V gene. The CDR3 is 14 amino acids.